This T cell receptor (beta chain) originates from a study of blood T cell repertoires in COVID-19. Study background: The samples span acute and convalescent COVID-19 from the United States, Italy and Spain. Sample material is recorded as cDNA or gDNA derived from T cells, B-cell-depleted T cells, or PBMCs.

This clone was detected only a few times. Methods used by the authors: Quantification of nucleated cells was approximated via reference gene primer amplification. Sequenced by immunoSEQ multiplex PCR; TCRdb stores in-frame clones only, minus some. V, J and clone size derive from that table, while D and trimming were established from the DNA sequence. Seen here are tens of thousands of clones, approximately 86% observed once, and the top ten hold approximately 19%. Germline V gene lookup returns CDR1 LNHDA and CDR2 SQIVND (reference sequence). The CDR3 length is 14 residues. Trimming pared 1 base from V and 1 base from J, leaving 8 bases between.

The sequencing input was peripheral blood. This clonotype was sampled from a woman of 80 years or more with acute or convalescent COVID-19. The chain recombines TRBV19 with TRBJ2-7; no definite D call. The DNA for the CDR3 is TGTGCCAGTAGTATAGTCGCAGTTTCCTACGAGCAGTACTTC. Its protein product is CASSIVAVSYEQYF.